Included here is one T cell receptor beta chain sequence, with context. In this sample, this clone turned up once. What this receptor recognizes is not known. The input lacks base qualities; no much larger clone sits a single base away. The donors were healthy, HIV-negative adults with no recently reported acute infections or vaccinations. All donors were Caucasian adults living in Nashville, Tennessee, USA. CD4+ T cells were enriched through magnetic negative selection, after which naive cells were positively selected on CD45RA and the remaining negative fraction served as the memory subset. After blood collection by leukapheresis, PBMCs were isolated using Ficoll-Histopaque density gradient centrifugation and then cryopreserved in the vapor phase of liquid nitrogen. Analytical flow cytometry was used to check the purity and quantity of every magnetically sorted T cell population. Genomic DNA was isolated from each sorted fraction and quantified by UV absorbance on a Nanodrop 2000c.

The sample originates from a study of shared clonotypes between healthy human individuals (dated by TCRdb to 2018 to 2021). About the study as a whole: Three men and a couple of women, aged 18 to 49 years, made up the cohort. Between about 0.85 and 9.5 billion PBMCs per donor were obtained by leukapheresis. For each donor, three plates each were used for CD4 naive and CD4 memory, two plates were used for CD8 naive, and one plate was used for CD8 memory. The study deeply sequenced blood TCR repertoires of five healthy adults to estimate repertoire size and the extent of clonotype sharing between individuals. Libraries were prepared and TCR repertoires were sequenced by different laboratories using diverse techniques, in order to increase sequencing depth and limit assay-specific biases.

V and J are truncated by 2 bases and 2 bases respectively, leaving an intervening sequence of 9 bases. The CDR3 contains 15 residues, cysteine and phenylalanine counted. Of all the DNA, just the CDR3 is kept, 45 bases in frame from base 1. Looking up the germline V gene yields CDR1 MNHEY and CDR2 SVGAGI. Study-wide findings and limitations: Only blood was sampled, and tissue TCR repertoires likely differ from those in blood. Incomplete sequencing was indicated by rarefaction of sorted-subset datasets, despite the large sequencing depth. Estimated clonotype richness was generally larger for naive than for memory subsets. Higher generation probabilities were observed for clonotypes shared by all four sorted-subset donors than for non-shared clonotypes. About 5% of naive CD4, roughly 3.6% of naive CD8, about 2.4% of memory CD4, and approximately 0.39% of memory CD8 clonotypes were shared across four donors. Because the study included only a small number of donors, the genetic and exposure-history diversity represented was limited. Based on pairwise subsampling, the degree of clonotype sharing among donors was expected to be affected by sequencing depth.

Using the deep immunoSEQ assay, TCR CDR3 regions were amplified from genomic DNA by multiplex PCR. Genomic DNA extracted from each cell subset was distributed evenly over all wells of several immunoSEQ 96-well plates, and each plate served as one replicate. For sorted subsets, each replicate PCR was loaded with about 0.2 ug genomic DNA, equivalent to 30,000 to 35,000 T cell genomes. Purified libraries were quantified with a Qubit 3.0 fluorometer, sized on a Bioanalyzer 2100, and re-quantified with the KAPA Library Quantification kit. A separate single-read 150-cycle Illumina NextSeq 550 flow cell was used to sequence each immunoSEQ 96-well plate. The source study handled its data this way. Because the immunoSEQ output held only junctional sequences and lacked quality scores, the filtering could not match the filtering applied to full-length reads. To assign V/J genes and CDR3, sequences were annotated against IMGT germline references using PyIR, a Python wrapper for IgBLAST v1.9. Reads were filtered out if the reads had weak V/J assignments (E-value above 1e-6), no CDR3, stop codons, out-of-frame junctions, or ambiguous translated residues. V3J clonotypes were defined by identical inferred V gene, J gene, and CDR3 amino acid sequence. To compute the percentage overlap between repertoires, the number of shared unique clonotypes was divided by the size of the smaller repertoire. Three approaches were used to assess repertoire richness: RTK rarefaction, the Chao1 estimator, and Recon v2.1 estimates of unobserved clonotypes. Generation probabilities for all TCRbeta clonotypes obtained by the gDNA method from a handful of donors were computed using OLGA. TCRdb's version of the immuneACCESS table is confined to in-frame rearrangements and falls short of the full clone set. An unresolved V gene accounts for under half of the shortfall where checked; the remainder is of unknown origin. V and J calls and clone size come straight from that table; D and trimming were deduced from the DNA. In this sample the table shows about 2.4 million clones, 80% to 95% of which occur a single time. More than 0.35% of the sample lies in the top ten.

This sequence uses TRBV6-5 and TRBJ2-2; the D segment might be TRBD1 or TRBD2, since each matches 5 bases. What was sequenced was naive CD4+ T cells from PBMCs. Interpreted using the paper, the cell subset or site label stands for: CD45RA+ positively selected. The TCR originated in a young man in good health. Some clones in this sample may be carry-over from other donors' samples. The CDR3 region has the sequence CASSYVGVNTGELFF. The DNA sequence is given as TGTGCCAGCAGTTACGTGGGGGTAAACACCGGGGAGCTGTTTTTT.